This record concerns one TCR beta chain sequence. This table comes from immunoSEQ multiplex PCR, and its TCRdb copy is limited to in-frame clones, with some not included. The table shows about 300,000 clones, with roughly 92% occurring only once. This sample was included in a study of blood T cell repertoires in COVID-19. CDR1 and CDR2 from the germline V gene are SGHRS and YFSETQ. There are 15 residues in the CDR3. V was clipped by 7 bases and J by 5 bases; unmatched bases: 12. Seattle-derived patients entered the study during active infection and were followed longitudinally. Material: peripheral blood. The V gene is TRBV5-1, the J gene TRBJ2-3, with 8 bases aligning to TRBD2. The receptor was derived from a woman under 40 with COVID-19, enrolled during active disease. The CDR3 nucleotides read TGCGCCAGCTCCTATATGGCGGGAGGACGAGATACGCAGTATTTT. This encodes CASSYMAGGRDTQYF.